These T cell receptor beta chains were read from a single sample in a study of liver allograft versus peripheral blood T cells. From the reads, TCRdb called clonotypes with MiXCR, one entry per CDR3 protein. Altogether over 10,000 distinct CDR3 sequences are present, around a sixth being singletons, with the ten largest covering roughly 2%. The receptors shown here come from a human patient who had a liver transplant. A share of the T cells may be of graft donor origin. Each CDR3 is given with its conserved first and last residue. A row's size may be missing; if present it is once, few, many or a size class.

>TRBV18|medium-sized
CASSPGQVNTEAFF
>TRBV20-1|-
CSARDPGSPYGYTF
>TRBV29-1|few
CSVGDGGTTEAFF
>TRBV30|-
CAWSPGLNEKLFF
>TRBV28|few
CASSNRDRERYSNQPQHF
>TRBV6-6|medium-sized
CASSAQGDYGYTF
>TRBV15|medium-sized
CATSTRRQTSTDTQYF
>TRBV20-1|few
CSARFGASYNEQFF
>TRBV9|few
CASSPTGRQWHTEAFF
>TRBV30|medium-sized
CAWRRGRTRSGANVLTF
>TRBV6-6|medium-sized
CASSRQGARNTEAFF
>TRBV6-6|medium-sized
CASEGIAGELFF
>TRBV18|medium-sized
CASSPSLSTGRLTNYGYTF
>TRBV30|-
CAWSRLAGTDTQYF
>TRBV27|medium-sized
CASSLIGSYEQYF
>TRBV10-3|many
CAISVRGEQYF
>TRBV5-4|-
CASSSGQNTEAFF
>TRBV7-2|-
CASSLGGGTVPYEQYF
>TRBV7-2|medium-sized
CASSSWGGNSNQPQHF
>TRBV12-3/TRBV12-4|-
CASSRRGVGVNEQFF
>TRBV25-1|few
CASSESGNEKLFF
>TRBV20-1|few
CSAETRGGLQYGYTF
>TRBV27|-
CASSSSPGTGVSNEQFF
>TRBV9|-
CASSVVAGPGPQHF
>TRBV2|once
CASSKTGLQSGYTF
>TRBV27|many
CASSPAGTFYEQYF
>TRBV7-2|few
CASSLGGGSNQPQHF